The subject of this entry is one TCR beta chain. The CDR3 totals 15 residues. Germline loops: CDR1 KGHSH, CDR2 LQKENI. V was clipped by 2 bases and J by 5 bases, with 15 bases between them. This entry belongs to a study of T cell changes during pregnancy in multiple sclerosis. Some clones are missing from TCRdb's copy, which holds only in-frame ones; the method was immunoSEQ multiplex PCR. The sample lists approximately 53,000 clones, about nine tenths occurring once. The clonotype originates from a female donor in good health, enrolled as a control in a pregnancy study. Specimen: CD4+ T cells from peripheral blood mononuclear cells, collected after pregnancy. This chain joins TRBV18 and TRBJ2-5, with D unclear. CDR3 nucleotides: TGTGCCAGCTCACCAAGTTCGGTAGCCGGGGAGACCCAGTACTTC. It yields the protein CASSPSSVAGETQYF.